The T cell receptor beta chain described here comes from a study of blood T cell repertoires in COVID-19. Study background: Whether acute or convalescent, the COVID-19 samples came from the United States, Italy and Spain. T cells, B-cell-depleted T cells, or PBMCs provided the cDNA or gDNA that served as material.

Source study methods: Estimation of nucleated cell counts was performed using reference gene primer amplification. Profiled with immunoSEQ multiplex PCR; TCRdb holds only in-frame clones, not every one. That table supplies the V and J calls and clone size; D and trimming were determined from the DNA. The sample includes about 85,000 clones, nearly 90% of them seen just once. The J segment lost 7 bases and the V segment lost 5 bases, leaving 4 bases of the junction unmatched. This CDR3 spans 13 amino acids. Germline-derived CDR1 and CDR2 are SGHVS and FQNEAQ. The source of this sequence is an elderly woman with active or convalescent COVID-19. Sample: peripheral blood. The chain uses TRBV7-8 and TRBJ2-1, with 8 bases lining up with TRBD1. CDR3 protein: CASSRTGLNEQFF. Written as DNA, the CDR3 is TGTGCCAGCAGCCGGACAGGGTTAAATGAGCAGTTCTTC.